The 31 T cell receptor beta chains below were found in one sample sequenced in a study of blood T cells in healthy people across ages. Primers used in a second PCR of about 7 to 12 cycles were a sample-barcoded 5' primer and a J-beta primer mix. TCRdb passed the 5' RACE reads through MiXCR, listing each CDR3 protein once. The profile covers 600,000 to 850,000 distinct CDR3 sequences, with roughly 45% appearing a single time and around 20% taken by the ten largest. Sample: blood. Source of these receptors: an older woman in good health.

V gene TRBV20-1 combines with J gene TRBJ2-5; unclear D gene. This CDR3 spans 13 amino acids. V was cut by 6 bases and J by 4 bases, with 15 bases left in between. Germline V gene lookup returns CDR1 DFQATT and CDR2 SNEGSKA (reference sequence). In nucleotides, the CDR3 is TGCAGTGCCTCCCCCCGTGGTGGAGAGACCCAGTACTTC. This codes for CSASPRGGETQYF.

This clonotype has a single count. The chain is built from TRBV21-1 and TRBJ2-1; TRBD2, the table's D call, lacks a check against the DNA. TRBV21-1 is a documented pseudogene. The CDR3 has 15 residues. The CDR3 is CASFQGPAGLNEQFF. The CDR3, as DNA: TGTGCCAGCTTCCAGGGACCAGCGGGACTCAATGAGCAGTTCTTC.

This rearrangement joins TRBV3-1 to TRBJ1-1; D remains unclear. The CDR3 sequence is 13 residues long. In germline, CDR1 is LGHDT, CDR2 YNNKEL (reference sequence). The ends were cut back, 1 base at V and 11 bases at J, with 14 bases in the middle. For the CDR3, the DNA is TGTGCCAGCAGCCAAGTGAGTTCCCATCCCGCTTTCTTT. Translated, it gives CASSQVSSHPAFF. Full variable domain (outside the CDR3, taken from reference TRBV3-1 and TRBJ1-1): DTAVSQTPKYLVTQMGNDKSIKCEQNLGHDTMYWYKQDSKKFLKIMFSYNNKELIINETVPNRFSPKSPDKAHLNLHINSLELGDSAVYFCASSQVSSHPAFFGQGTRLTVV.

This clonotype has only a few counts. The gene calls are TRBV12-3 or TRBV12-4 and TRBJ1-2; TRBD1 agrees at 7 bases. The CDR3 is 18 amino acids. Trimming at V came to 2 bases and at J to 2 bases, leaving 14 bases not matched to a gene. The CDR3 DNA sequence: TGTGCCAGCAGTTTACCGGACAGGAGGTTAACGTTGAACTATGGCTACACCTTC. Protein: CASSLPDRRLTLNYGYTF.

The rearrangement uses TRBV29-1 and TRBJ1-2; D uncertain. The CDR3 is 13 amino acids. V was trimmed by 1 base and J by 4 bases, leaving 10 bases between them. Per germline, CDR1 SQVTM and CDR2 ANQGSEA. The CDR3: CSVEAGSRYGYTF. CDR3 nucleotide sequence: TGCAGCGTTGAAGCCGGAAGTCGCTATGGCTACACCTTC.

The V and J genes are TRBV6-5 and TRBJ1-6, with TRBD1 as a possible D gene (5 bases). Germline assignment: CDR1 MNHEY and CDR2 SVGAGI. Trimming stripped 0 bases from V and 8 bases from J, with 11 bases between. This CDR3 spans 15 amino acids. The CDR3 DNA follows: TGTGCCAGCAGTTACTCGGGGACCCGGGATTCACCCCTCCACTTT. Translation gives CASSYSGTRDSPLHF.

In the case of this clonotype: The germline gene is not matched at one end of the junction; a read error may be the cause. This sequence joins TRBV20-1 and TRBJ2-1; D could derive from TRBD1 or TRBD2 (5 bases each). The CDR3 spans 15 residues. The germline V gene encodes CDR1 DFQATT and CDR2 SNEGSKA (reference sequence). CDR3 in DNA: TGCAGTGGGAAGGATCGGGGCCGCTCCTACGATGAGCAGTTCTTC. It translates to CSGKDRGRSYDEQFF.

J is TRBJ2-1 and V is TRBV7-9; D remains unclear. Trimming took 1 base from V and 3 from J, leaving 7 bases between them. There are 14 residues in the CDR3. CDR1 is SEHNR and CDR2 is FQNEAQ in the germline V gene (reference sequence). The CDR3 loop is CASSLVSDYNEQFF. The CDR3 DNA follows: TGTGCCAGCAGCTTAGTCTCGGACTACAATGAGCAGTTCTTC.

The V and J genes are TRBV7-9 and TRBJ2-3; 8 nucleotides line up with TRBD2. Germline-derived CDR1 and CDR2 are SEHNR and FQNEAQ (reference sequence). V gave up 3 bases and J gave up 4 bases; unmatched junction bases: 12. The CDR3 spans 17 residues. CDR3 DNA sequence: TGTGCCAGCAGCTTTATAAGACGGGAGGGCTTCGCAGATACGCAGTATTTT. It codes for CASSFIRREGFADTQYF.

This clonotype was seen more than once but under ten times. V usage is TRBV25-1 and J usage is TRBJ1-1; the D gene is possibly TRBD1 (5 bases). V lost 3 bases and J lost 0, with 20 bases in between. Germline lookup yields CDR1 MGHDK and CDR2 SYGVNS. The CDR3 spans 18 residues. CDR3 loop: CASSEWPARAGLNTEAFF. In DNA, the CDR3 is TGTGCCAGCAGTGAGTGGCCGGCCAGGGCCGGTTTGAACACTGAAGCTTTCTTT.

V is TRBV29-1 and J is TRBJ1-4, with D unresolved. The CDR3 spans 11 residues. Germline V gene data show CDR1 as SQVTM and CDR2 as ANQGSEA. V shed 5 bases and J shed 8 bases, with 9 bases lying between them. The CDR3 DNA reads TGCAGCGTTCACAAAAGCGAAAAACTGTTTTTT. Translation gives CSVHKSEKLFF.

This clonotype has a handful of counts. J is TRBJ1-2 and V is TRBV24-1; D may be TRBD1 (5 bases). The CDR3 spans 17 residues. The germline V gene encodes CDR1 KGHDR and CDR2 SFDVKD. With 8 bases removed from V and 4 bases from J, the gap between germline ends came to 25 bases. DNA for the CDR3: TGTGCCACCACTTTCCGGGACGCCCCTAGCACTCGCTATGGCTACACCTTC. This translates into CATTFRDAPSTRYGYTF.

The rearrangement uses TRBV5-1 and TRBJ2-3; TRBD2 aligns across 12 bases. Germline trimming cut 4 bases from V and 2 bases from J; bases unmatched to any gene: 5. The CDR3 loop spans 16 amino acids. From germline, CDR1 is SGHRS and CDR2 YFSETQ. The CDR3 DNA sequence: TGCGCCAGCAGCCTACGGACTAGCGGGACCACAGATACGCAGTATTTT. It encodes CASSLRTSGTTDTQYF.

V gene TRBV11-1 combines with J gene TRBJ2-3, with D perhaps matching TRBD2 (7 bases). This CDR3 contains 16 residues. CDR1 and CDR2 (germline): SGHAT, FQDESV (reference sequence). Trimming took 5 bases from V and 4 from J, leaving 19 bases between them. For the CDR3, the DNA is TGTGCCAGCAGCAACGAGGGGCGGGGGCTCGCAGATACGCAGTATTTT. This gives the protein CASSNEGRGLADTQYF. The full variable domain, rest sourced from reference TRBV11-1 and TRBJ2-3, is EAEVAQSPRYKITEKSQAVAFWCDPISGHATLYWYRQILGQGPELLVQFQDESVVDDSQLPKDRFSAERLKGVDSTLKIQPAELGDSAMYLCASSNEGRGLADTQYFGPGTRLTVL.

V usage is TRBV5-1 and J usage is TRBJ2-3; D is unresolved. Looked up from germline, CDR1 is SGHRS and CDR2 is YFSETQ. This CDR3 is built from 13 residues. V shed 3 bases and J shed 5 bases, with 10 bases lying between them. CDR3 sequence (DNA): TGCGCCAGCAGCTCACAACTGGGAGATACGCAGTATTTT. Its protein is CASSSQLGDTQYF.

The chain links TRBV12-3 or TRBV12-4 to TRBJ2-7; D gene unclear. The CDR3 length is 14 residues. V was clipped by 5 bases and J by 2 bases, with 13 bases between them. CDR3 loop: CASSVRTDAYEQYF. DNA of the CDR3: TGTGCCAGCAGTGTTAGGACGGATGCCTACGAGCAGTACTTC.

This clonotype was detected only a few times. V usage is TRBV7-2 and J usage is TRBJ2-7; 12 positions agree with TRBD1. This CDR3 is 15 amino acids long. After removal of 1 base from V and 5 bases from J, the junction contained 3 bases not matched to a gene. Per germline, CDR1 SGHTA and CDR2 FQGNSA. CDR3 nucleotides: TGTGCCAGCAGCTTAGTCCGGGACAGGGGGCACGAGCAGTACTTC. It translates to CASSLVRDRGHEQYF.

The chain employs TRBV6-5 and TRBJ1-5, with TRBD1 matching 9 bases. Germline lookup yields CDR1 MNHEY and CDR2 SVGAGI. The CDR3 totals 16 residues. The ends lost 0 bases at V and 7 bases at J; junction bases unmatched: 7. The CDR3 is CASSYSRTGVGQPQHF. CDR3 in DNA: TGTGCCAGCAGTTACTCGAGGACAGGGGTTGGACAGCCCCAGCATTTT.

The V and J genes are TRBV5-1 and TRBJ2-1; no reliable D call. The V gene's germline CDR1 is SGHRS and CDR2 YFSETQ. Trimming removed 4 bases at V and 8 bases at J, with 19 bases between. The CDR3 runs 15 residues. The CDR3 loop is CASSQDALMHDEQFF. The CDR3 DNA reads as TGCGCCAGCAGCCAAGACGCCCTTATGCACGATGAGCAGTTCTTC.

The chain combines TRBV12-3 or TRBV12-4 with TRBJ2-3, with TRBD1 identical over 8 bases. This CDR3 comprises 15 residues. The V gene end was trimmed by 6 bases and the J gene end by 1 base; junction bases not matched to a gene: 6. The CDR3 loop reads CASRLAGQGTDTQYF. The CDR3 DNA follows: TGTGCCAGCAGACTGGCGGGACAGGGCACAGATACGCAGTATTTT.

This chain connects TRBV6-2 or TRBV6-3 to TRBJ2-3; D unresolved. Per germline, CDR1 MNHEY and CDR2 SVGEGT. The CDR3 is 15 amino acids. V shed 8 bases and J shed 0 bases, with 15 bases lying between them. In DNA form, the CDR3 reads TGTGCCAGCGAGCGCCACCGCTTTAGCACAGATACGCAGTATTTT. Amino acid sequence: CASERHRFSTDTQYF.

This clonotype occurred many times. J is TRBJ2-4 and V is TRBV7-2; 9 bases are shared with TRBD1. Germline CDR1 SGHTA, CDR2 FQGNSA. The CDR3 totals 15 residues. After removal of 6 bases from V and 1 base from J, the junction contained 4 bases not matched to a gene. The DNA for the CDR3 is TGTGCCAGCAGGGCCGGGACAGGGGCCAAAAACATTCAGTACTTC. Protein sequence: CASRAGTGAKNIQYF. Based on the CDR3 plus reference TRBV7-2 and TRBJ2-4, the full variable domain is GAGVSQSPSNKVTEKGKDVELRCDPISGHTALYWYRQSLGQGLEFLIYFQGNSAPDKSGLPSDRFSAERTGGSVSTLTIQRTQQEDSAVYLCASRAGTGAKNIQYFGAGTRLSVL.

The rearrangement joins TRBV28 to TRBJ1-2, with no clear D. CDR3 length equals 14 residues. The ends were cut back, 2 bases at V and 4 bases at J, with 11 bases in the middle. Germline V gene data show CDR1 as MDHEN and CDR2 as SYDVKM. For the CDR3, the DNA is TGTGCCAGCAGTTTACTCATACTGTCCTATGGCTACACCTTC. Translated: CASSLLILSYGYTF.

This clonotype was counted many times. This chain links TRBV6-2 or TRBV6-3 with TRBJ2-7, with 14 bases identical to TRBD2. V lost 4 bases, J lost 5 bases, and 7 bases stayed unmatched. Germline V gives CDR1 MNHEY, CDR2 SVGEGT. The CDR3 has 16 residues. The CDR3 coding sequence is TGTGCCAGCAGTTCGGGACTAGCGGGAGTGACACACGAGCAGTACTTC. Protein: CASSSGLAGVTHEQYF.

The chain links TRBV29-1 to TRBJ1-1; weak D call: TRBD1 (5 bases). CDR3 length: 16 amino acids. The germline V and J ends were trimmed by 2 bases and 0 bases, with 16 bases remaining between them. The germline V gene encodes CDR1 SQVTM and CDR2 ANQGSEA. The CDR3 coding sequence is TGCAGCGTTGAATATGAGGGAGGGGTAATGAACACTGAAGCTTTCTTT. Translation gives CSVEYEGGVMNTEAFF.

The chain links TRBV11-2 to TRBJ2-3; TRBD2 matches at 9 bases. CDR1 SGHAT and CDR2 FQNNGV come from the germline V gene. Trimming took 5 bases from V and 6 from J; bases not matched to a gene: 9. The CDR3 is 15 amino acids. The DNA of the CDR3 is TGTGCCAGCAGCCAACTAGCGGGCGTGGGGGATACGCAGTATTTT. As protein: CASSQLAGVGDTQYF.

This chain uses TRBV28 with TRBJ2-7; 8 bases fit TRBD2. The ends lost 6 bases at V and 0 bases at J; junction bases unmatched: 7. The germline V gene has CDR1 MDHEN and CDR2 SYDVKM. This CDR3 contains 15 residues. The CDR3 loop reads CASRTGGLSSYEQYF. CDR3 DNA: TGTGCCAGCAGGACGGGGGGGCTGAGCTCCTACGAGCAGTACTTC.

The J gene is TRBJ1-6, the V gene TRBV15; D may be TRBD1 (5 bases). Germline loops: CDR1 LNHNV, CDR2 YYDKDF (reference sequence). V lost 0 bases and J 6 bases, leaving 15 bases between the germline ends. This CDR3 comprises 17 residues. The CDR3 region is CATSRDLAGYSNSPLHF. Written as DNA, the CDR3 is TGTGCCACCAGCAGAGATCTAGCAGGGTATTCTAATTCACCCCTCCACTTT. Combining the CDR3 with reference TRBV15 and TRBJ1-6 gives the whole variable domain DAMVIQNPRYQVTQFGKPVTLSCSQTLNHNVMYWYQQKSSQAPKLLFHYYDKDFNNEADTPDNFQSRRPNTSFCFLDIRSPGLGDTAMYLCATSRDLAGYSNSPLHFGNGTRLTVT.

This clonotype was seen only a few times. The rearrangement uses TRBV28 and TRBJ2-7, with 10 bases matching TRBD1. CDR1 and CDR2 from the germline V gene are MDHEN and SYDVKM. V shed 6 bases, J shed 5 bases, and the junction held 7 bases outside the gene matches. This CDR3 is built from 14 residues. The CDR3 nucleotides are TGTGCCAGCAGCCGACCGGGACAGGGGAACGAGCAGTACTTC. Protein sequence: CASSRPGQGNEQYF.

CDR3 in amino acids: CASRDSPPTSYEQYF. The CDR3 DNA follows: TGTGCCAGCCGGGACAGTCCACCTACTTCCTACGAGCAGTACTTC. The rearrangement uses TRBV6-2 or TRBV6-3 and TRBJ2-7; 7 positions match TRBD1. There are 15 residues in the CDR3. Germline CDR1 is MNHEY and CDR2 is SVGEGT. V lost 8 bases to trimming and J lost 1 base; unmatched junction nucleotides: 11.

The chain joins TRBV9 to TRBJ1-4; the D gene is possibly TRBD1 (5 bases). Germline V lookup: CDR1 SGDLS, CDR2 YYNGEE. Between the trimmed V and J ends, which lost 3 bases and 8 bases, there was a span of 14 bases. There are 14 residues in the CDR3. The CDR3 sequence: CASSAGIEGEKLFF. In DNA, the CDR3 is TGTGCCAGCAGCGCCGGGATCGAGGGGGAAAAACTGTTTTTT.